These 17 T cell receptor beta chains were all obtained from the same sample, sequenced in a study of T-cell reconstitution after alpha-beta-depleted transplantation in children. Unique molecular identifiers featured in how the TCRbeta library was prepared. MiXCR, run by TCRdb on the PCR reads, gives a single entry per CDR3 protein. The sample carries around 400,000 distinct CDR3 sequences, roughly 22% recorded once. Source: PBMCs from the stem cell graft donor, taken from the stem cell graft. These receptors were taken from a human donor who donated a stem cell graft to a child with acute myeloid leukemia.

This clonotype was observed a few times. The chain links TRBV2 to TRBJ2-1; 11 bases match TRBD2. The germline gives CDR1 SNHLY, CDR2 FYNNEI. This CDR3 has 15 residues. The J segment lost 6 bases and the V segment lost 2 bases, leaving 3 bases of the junction unmatched. The CDR3 DNA reads as TGTGCCAGCAGTGAAACTAGCGGGAGTGTCAATGAGCAGTTCTTC. It is translated as CASSETSGSVNEQFF. The variable domain in full, with the rest retrieved from reference TRBV2 and TRBJ2-1, is EPEVTQTPSHQVTQMGQEVILRCVPISNHLYFYWYRQILGQKVEFLVSFYNNEISEKSEIFDDQFSVERPDGSNFTLKIRSTKLEDSAMYFCASSETSGSVNEQFFGPGTRLTVL.

This clonotype was seen at least ten times. The chain uses TRBV5-4 and TRBJ2-1, with 7 bases matching TRBD2. Trimming cost V 7 bases and J 0 bases; bases outside gene matches: 10. Germline V gene lookup returns CDR1 SGHNT and CDR2 YYREEE (reference sequence). This CDR3 is 16 amino acids long. CDR3 in amino acids: CASPRSSGSSYNEQFF. DNA for the CDR3: TGTGCCAGCCCTAGATCTAGCGGAAGCTCCTACAATGAGCAGTTCTTC.

This clonotype was observed a handful of times. The CDR3 DNA reads as TGTGCCAGCAAAACGACAGGGTCGGGACTAGCGGGAATCGGAAATGAGCAGTTCTTC. Encoded protein: CASKTTGSGLAGIGNEQFF. The chain recombines TRBV6-1 with TRBJ2-1, with TRBD2 matching 13 bases. The CDR3 spans 19 residues. J was trimmed by 7 bases and V by 7 bases; bases with no gene match: 19. The germline V gene encodes CDR1 MNHNS and CDR2 SASEGT.

This clonotype was seen a few times. CDR3 sequence: CASSPRSGFVYEQYF. The DNA for the CDR3 is TGTGCCAGCAGCCCCCGTTCGGGATTTGTATACGAGCAGTACTTC. The chain joins TRBV5-6 to TRBJ2-7; tentatively, D is TRBD2 (5 bases). Germline V lookup: CDR1 SGHDT, CDR2 YYEEEE. The CDR3 has 15 residues. V gave up 4 bases and J gave up 4 bases, with 18 bases separating them.

This clonotype was detected a few times. The rearrangement uses TRBV5-1 and TRBJ2-6; 7 bases are shared with TRBD2. The CDR3 has 16 amino acids. V shed 4 bases and J 8 bases; nucleotides not matched to a gene: 12. CDR1 is SGHRS, CDR2 YFSETQ, per germline. The CDR3 reads CASSSGGGRGSNVLTF. CDR3 sequence (DNA): TGCGCCAGCAGCAGCGGTGGCGGGAGAGGATCCAACGTCCTGACTTTC.

This clonotype was recorded at least ten times. The J gene is TRBJ2-3, the V gene TRBV28, with 13 bases fitting TRBD2. CDR1 is MDHEN, CDR2 SYDVKM, per germline. Trimming removed 4 bases from V and 6 bases from J; junction bases left unmatched: 4. This CDR3 is built from 15 residues. The CDR3 loop is CASSSRLAGGDTQYF. The CDR3 DNA sequence: TGTGCCAGCAGTTCCAGACTAGCGGGAGGCGATACGCAGTATTTT. The whole variable domain, remainder taken from reference TRBV28 and TRBJ2-3, is DVKVTQSSRYLVKRTGEKVFLECVQDMDHENMFWYRQDPGLGLRLIYFSYDVKMKEKGDIPEGYSVSREKKERFSLILESASTNQTSMYLCASSSRLAGGDTQYFGPGTRLTVL.

The genes are TRBV3-1 and TRBJ2-3; 8 nucleotides match TRBD2. The V gene end was trimmed by 0 bases and the J gene end by 5 bases; junction bases not matched to a gene: 4. Germline CDR1 is LGHDT and CDR2 is YNNKEL (reference sequence). This CDR3 is built from 15 residues. The CDR3, as DNA: TGTGCCAGCAGCCAAGACGGGAGGGCCTTAGATACGCAGTATTTT. Protein product: CASSQDGRALDTQYF.

This clonotype was counted between two and nine times. The chain couples TRBV20-1 to TRBJ1-6; D is perhaps TRBD1 (6 bases). Germline assignment: CDR1 DFQATT and CDR2 SNEGSKA (reference sequence). Trimming shortened V by 7 bases and J by 5 bases, and 15 bases separated the two germline ends. The CDR3 is made up of 14 amino acids. CDR3 region: CSGQKGGNNSPLHF. In DNA form, the CDR3 reads TGCAGTGGTCAGAAGGGGGGAAATAATTCACCCCTCCACTTT.

V and J are TRBV5-1 and TRBJ2-7; 8 bases line up with TRBD1. V shed 4 bases, J shed 4 bases, and the junction held 4 bases outside the gene matches. In germline, CDR1 is SGHRS, CDR2 YFSETQ. CDR3 length: 13 residues. The CDR3 spells CASSRQGKYEQYF. DNA of the CDR3: TGCGCCAGCAGCCGACAGGGGAAATACGAGCAGTACTTC.

This clonotype was counted ten times or more. The gene calls are TRBV12-3 or TRBV12-4 and TRBJ2-5; D remains ambiguous. The CDR3 runs 13 residues. Trimming took off 5 bases at V and 5 bases at J, with 12 bases between the two ends. The CDR3 protein is CASSPRPGETQYF. CDR3 bases: TGTGCCAGCAGTCCTCGACCCGGTGAGACCCAGTACTTC.

In DNA, the CDR3 is TGTGCCACCAGCAAAAACAGGGGAGGTACAGATACGCAGTATTTT. Protein: CATSKNRGGTDTQYF. The chain is built from TRBV15 and TRBJ2-3, with a weak D call TRBD1 (7 bases). Germline V gives CDR1 LNHNV, CDR2 YYDKDF (reference sequence). The CDR3 runs to 15 residues. V was cut by 4 bases and J by 3 bases, with 14 bases left in between.

This clonotype was seen only a few times. This chain uses TRBV20-1 with TRBJ1-5; possibly TRBD1 for D (6 bases). This CDR3 region has 15 residues. CDR1 and CDR2 from the germline V gene are DFQATT and SNEGSKA (reference sequence). V dropped 3 bases and J dropped 4 bases, with 16 bases sitting between them. The DNA for the CDR3 is TGCAGTGCTAGTCGAGGCTCGGGACATAATCAGCCCCAGCATTTT. The encoded protein is CSASRGSGHNQPQHF.

The rearrangement uses TRBV12-3 or TRBV12-4 and TRBJ2-3; the D gene could be TRBD1 or TRBD2 (5 bases each). The V end was cut by 4 bases, the J end by 0 bases, with 20 bases between. The CDR3 has 18 amino acids. The CDR3 here is CASSSSGPDVSSTDTQYF. DNA of the CDR3: TGTGCCAGCAGTTCCTCGGGACCCGACGTTTCGAGCACAGATACGCAGTATTTT.

At least ten counts were recorded for this clonotype. The chain combines TRBV5-1 with TRBJ2-1; the match to TRBD2 covers 13 bases. Germline values: CDR1 SGHRS, CDR2 YFSETQ. V lost 4 bases, J lost 6 bases, and 4 bases stayed unmatched. This CDR3 is built from 15 residues. The chain's CDR3 is CASSRTSGRLNEQFF. The CDR3 DNA sequence: TGCGCCAGCAGCCGGACTAGCGGGAGACTCAATGAGCAGTTCTTC. Looking up the rest from reference TRBV5-1 and TRBJ2-1 gives the full variable domain: KAGVTQTPRYLIKTRGQQVTLSCSPISGHRSVSWYQQTPGQGLQFLFEYFSETQRNKGNFPGRFSGRQFSNSRSEMNVSTLELGDSALYLCASSRTSGRLNEQFFGPGTRLTVL.

This clonotype occurred a few times. V and J are TRBV28 and TRBJ2-3; 12 positions match TRBD2. The CDR3 sequence is 17 residues long. V trimming: 7 bases; J trimming: 0 bases; junction bases outside the gene matches: 8. Germline values: CDR1 MDHEN, CDR2 SYDVKM. Here the CDR3 DNA reads TGTGCCAGCATCGGGACTGGACTAGCGGGAAGCACAGATACGCAGTATTTT. This sequence encodes CASIGTGLAGSTDTQYF.

The chain joins TRBV20-1 to TRBJ2-3, with 11 bases that match TRBD2. Germline CDR1 DFQATT, CDR2 SNEGSKA (reference sequence). After removal of 5 bases from V and 1 base from J, the junction contained 8 bases not matched to a gene. This CDR3 comprises 16 residues. The CDR3 sequence is CSAAPGTSGGTDTQYF. CDR3 DNA sequence: TGCAGTGCTGCCCCCGGGACTAGCGGTGGCACAGATACGCAGTATTTT.

The table lists this clonotype with a few counts. The rearrangement links TRBV6-2 or TRBV6-3 to TRBJ2-1; D may be TRBD2 (5 bases). Germline lookup yields CDR1 MNHEY and CDR2 SVGEGT. Trimming stripped 7 bases from V and 0 bases from J, with 13 bases between. The CDR3 has 15 residues. CDR3 nucleotides: TGTGCCAGCACCTCTAGCCGCCCCTCCTACAATGAGCAGTTCTTC. Protein product: CASTSSRPSYNEQFF.